The TCR beta chain under discussion was sequenced for a study of T cell repertoires in cytomegalovirus infection. Looked up from germline, CDR1 is SGDLS and CDR2 is YYNGEE. CDR3 length: 17 amino acids. With 4 bases clipped from V and 4 bases from J, the junction kept 12 bases outside the gene matches. Study observations and caveats: HLA-C-restricted CMV-specific TCR beta clonotypes prevailed in the ex vivo response.

With regard to this clonotype: Its antigen is currently unknown.

TCRdb reprocessed the reads with MiXCR, giving one entry per CDR3 protein. Of approximately 100,000 distinct CDR3 sequences in the sample, roughly 39% were seen once. The receptor was derived from a human donor in good health (CMV status not recorded). Some clones in this sample may be carry-over from other donors' samples. The sample was CD8+ T cells from cultured PBMCs, taken from culture after CMV antigen stimulation. The chain is built from TRBV9 and TRBJ2-1, with TRBD2 identical over 9 bases. CDR3 amino acids: CASSLPRSSGDYNEQFF. DNA of the CDR3: TGTGCCAGCAGCCTTCCAAGGTCTAGCGGGGATTACAATGAGCAGTTCTTC.